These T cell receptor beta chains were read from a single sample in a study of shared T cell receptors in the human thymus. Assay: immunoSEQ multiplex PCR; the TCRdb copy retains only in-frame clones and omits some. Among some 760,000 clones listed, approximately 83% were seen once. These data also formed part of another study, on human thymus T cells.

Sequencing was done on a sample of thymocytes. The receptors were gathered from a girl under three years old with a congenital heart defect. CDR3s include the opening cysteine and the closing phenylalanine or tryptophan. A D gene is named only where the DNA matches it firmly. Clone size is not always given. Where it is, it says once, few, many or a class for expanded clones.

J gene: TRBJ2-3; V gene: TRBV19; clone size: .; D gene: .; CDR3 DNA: TGTGCCAGTAGCCCCGGGACTAGCACAGATACGCAGTATTTT; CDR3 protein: CASSPGTSTDTQYF
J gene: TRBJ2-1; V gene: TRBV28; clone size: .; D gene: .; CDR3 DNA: TGTGCCAGCGAGCGGCGGGCCTACAATGAGCAGTTCTTC; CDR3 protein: CASERRAYNEQFF
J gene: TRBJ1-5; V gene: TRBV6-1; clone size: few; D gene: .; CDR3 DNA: TGTGCCAGCAGTGTCACAGGCGAGAACAATCAGCCCCAGCATTTT; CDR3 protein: CASSVTGENNQPQHF
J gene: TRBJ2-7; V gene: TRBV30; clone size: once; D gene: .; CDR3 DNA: TGTGCCTGGAGTGTAGGTCCCCAGGGTGTAGGGTTACCTTACGAGCAGTACTTC; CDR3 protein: CAWSVGPQGVGLPYEQYF
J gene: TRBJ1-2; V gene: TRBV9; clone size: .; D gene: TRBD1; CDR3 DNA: TGTGCCAGCAGCGCCCCGGACAGGGAGGGCTACACCTTC; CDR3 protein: CASSAPDREGYTF
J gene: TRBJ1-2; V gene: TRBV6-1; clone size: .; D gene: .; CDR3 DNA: TGTGCCAGCAGTGAAGACAGGGACGGGTACGGCTACACCTTC; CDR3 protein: CASSEDRDGYGYTF
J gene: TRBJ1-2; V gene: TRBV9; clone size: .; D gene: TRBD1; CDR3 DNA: TGTGCCAGCAGTGTTGGACAGGAGGGCTACACCTTC; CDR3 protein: CASSVGQEGYTF
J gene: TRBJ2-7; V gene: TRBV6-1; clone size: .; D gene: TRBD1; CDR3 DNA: TGTGCCAGCAGTGTCCGGGACAGCTCCTACGAGCAGTACTTC; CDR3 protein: CASSVRDSSYEQYF
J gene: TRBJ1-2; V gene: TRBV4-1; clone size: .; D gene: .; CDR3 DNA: TGCGCCAGCAGCCAAGATCTAGGCTACACCTTC; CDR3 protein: CASSQDLGYTF
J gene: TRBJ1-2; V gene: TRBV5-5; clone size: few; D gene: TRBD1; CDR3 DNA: TGTGCCAGCAGCTTGTTTGGGGCAGGGGGCTACTACACCTTC; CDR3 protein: CASSLFGAGGYYTF
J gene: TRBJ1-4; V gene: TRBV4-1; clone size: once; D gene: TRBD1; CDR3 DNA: TGCGCCAGCAGCCAAAAAGCCTCCGAGGGACAGGGCAGGAGCGTGAGTAATGAAAAACTGTTTTTT; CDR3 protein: CASSQKASEGQGRSVSNEKLFF
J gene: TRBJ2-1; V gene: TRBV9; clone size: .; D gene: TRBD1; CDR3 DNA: TGTGCCAGCAGCGTAGGACAGGGGGCCAGCTCCTACAATGAGCAGTTCTTC; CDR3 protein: CASSVGQGASSYNEQFF
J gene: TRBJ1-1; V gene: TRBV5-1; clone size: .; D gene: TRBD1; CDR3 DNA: TGCGCCAGCGGGACAGGGAGCGTCGTCCTTAATATGAACACTGAAGCTTTCTTT; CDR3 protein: CASGTGSVVLNMNTEAFF
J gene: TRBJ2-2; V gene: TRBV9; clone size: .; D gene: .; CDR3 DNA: TGTGCCAGCAGCGTCCCTGAGGTACTAGGTATGGGCGGGGAGCTGTTTTTT; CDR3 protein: CASSVPEVLGMGGELFF
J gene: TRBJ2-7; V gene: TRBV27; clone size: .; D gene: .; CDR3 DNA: TGTGCCAGCAGTGCCGAGACAGGAGGCGAGGACGAGCAGTACTTC; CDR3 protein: CASSAETGGEDEQYF